Described below is a single T cell receptor beta chain sequence and its context. The trim removed 6 bases at V and 10 bases at J, leaving 12 bases unmatched. CDR1 and CDR2 from the germline V gene are SEHNR and FQNEAQ (reference sequence). This CDR3 comprises 17 residues. Under the authors' procedure: Amplified reference gene primers provided the basis for estimating nucleated cell counts. TCRdb's copy holds only in-frame clones and misses some; the assay was immunoSEQ multiplex PCR. V and J calls and clone size are copied from that table; D and trimming were computed from the DNA. Of 170,000 or so clones listed, around nine tenths are singletons. The data originate from a study of blood T cell repertoires in COVID-19. Across the study: Samples representing acute and convalescent COVID-19 were sourced from the United States, Italy and Spain. Nucleic acid was either cDNA or gDNA, and it came from T cells, B-cell-depleted T cells, or PBMCs.

This clonotype originated in a man aged 35-49 years with active or convalescent COVID-19. The V gene is TRBV7-9, the J gene TRBJ2-1; 16 bases are a match to TRBD2. Specimen: peripheral blood. DNA of the CDR3: TGTGCCAGCAGACCTCCGGGACTAGCGGGGGGGTCCGGAGAGCAGTTCTTC. Protein product: CASRPPGLAGGSGEQFF.